This is a list of T cell receptor beta chains from one sample in a study of identical twins. TCRdb reprocessed the 5' RACE reads via MiXCR and lists one record per CDR3 protein. The table has 500,000 to 650,000 distinct CDR3 sequences, about 7.1% seen once; the top ten hold 1.5% to 2%. These same data were also listed under a study on yellow fever vaccine responses in identical twins.

The sample consisted of PBMCs. The receptors were gathered from a woman aged 18 to 35 in good health. Both conserved end residues are part of each CDR3. A D gene is named only where the DNA matches it firmly. Clone size is stated in some rows and not others, as once, few, many or a class when expanded.

>TRBD2|TRBJ2-4|TRBV4-1|few
CASSPGLAGVLAKNIQYF
TGCGCCAGCAGCCCTGGACTAGCGGGAGTCCTAGCCAAAAACATTCAGTACTTC
>TRBD1|TRBJ1-4|TRBV4-1|many
CASSPLDRGFQNEKLFF
TGCGCCAGCAGCCCGTTGGACAGGGGTTTCCAGAATGAAAAACTGTTTTTT
>TRBD2|TRBJ2-5|TRBV2|-
CASSEAVPGLAGEETQYF
TGTGCCAGCAGTGAAGCGGTTCCGGGACTAGCGGGAGAAGAGACCCAGTACTTC
>-|TRBJ1-1|TRBV12-3/TRBV12-4|many
CASSLELGGSEAFF
TGTGCCAGCAGTTTAGAATTAGGAGGCTCGGAAGCTTTCTTT
>TRBD2|TRBJ2-3|TRBV29-1|-
CSVDRDGRGQYF
TGCAGCGTTGATCGGGACGGGAGGGGGCAGTATTTT
>-|TRBJ2-2|TRBV12-3/TRBV12-4|-
CASSLVGKTGELFF
TGTGCCAGCAGTTTAGTGGGTAAAACCGGGGAGCTGTTTTTT
>TRBD1|TRBJ2-1|TRBV6-1|many
CASRPGTGFKDEQFF
TGTGCCAGCAGACCCGGGACAGGGTTTAAGGATGAGCAGTTCTTC
>-|TRBJ2-5|TRBV15|few
CATSSSLRGGETQYF
TGTGCCACCAGCAGCTCCCTCAGGGGAGGGGAGACCCAGTACTTC
>-|TRBJ2-5|TRBV27|many
CASSIGQGEETQYF
TGTGCCAGCAGTATCGGGCAGGGAGAGGAGACCCAGTACTTC
>TRBD1|TRBJ1-5|TRBV3-1|-
CASSQEGQGGGPQHF
TGTGCCAGCAGCCAAGAAGGACAGGGCGGTGGGCCCCAGCATTTT
>-|TRBJ2-1|TRBV7-9|few
CASSLGTGPYNEQFF
TGTGCCAGCAGCTTAGGAACAGGGCCCTACAATGAGCAGTTCTTC
>-|TRBJ2-7|TRBV24-1|many
CATSDFWTNEQYF
TGTGCCACCAGTGATTTCTGGACAAACGAGCAGTACTTC
>TRBD1|TRBJ1-4|TRBV7-9|-
CASSLPGGPNEKLFF
TGTGCCAGCAGCTTGCCAGGGGGTCCTAATGAAAAACTGTTTTTT
>-|TRBJ2-2|TRBV7-9|many
CASSYEGLGPGELFF
TGTGCCAGCAGCTATGAAGGGCTCGGCCCCGGGGAGCTGTTTTTT
>-|TRBJ2-1|TRBV12-3/TRBV12-4|-
CASRLRVSSYNEQFF
TGTGCCAGCAGGCTAAGGGTGAGCTCCTACAATGAGCAGTTCTTC
>TRBD2|TRBJ2-1|TRBV20-1|many
CSALAGGSYNEQFF
TGCAGTGCTTTAGCGGGTGGCTCCTACAATGAGCAGTTCTTC
>TRBD1|TRBJ2-7|TRBV29-1|few
CSVGQPNPYEQYF
TGCAGCGTGGGACAGCCCAACCCCTACGAGCAGTACTTC
>TRBD2|TRBJ2-1|TRBV12-3/TRBV12-4|many
CASSFTAGGINEQFF
TGTGCCAGCAGTTTTACAGCGGGGGGTATTAATGAGCAGTTCTTC
>-|TRBJ1-4|TRBV12-3/TRBV12-4|few
CASSLGGTTVFF
TGTGCCAGCAGTTTAGGGGGTACAACTGTGTTTTTT
>TRBD2|TRBJ2-3|TRBV5-1|many
CASSTRTSGIRTQYF
TGCGCCAGCAGCACCCGGACTAGCGGGATTCGTACGCAGTATTTT
>TRBD2|TRBJ2-1|TRBV20-1|many
CSASTSGYNEQFF
TGCAGTGCTAGTACTAGCGGGTACAATGAGCAGTTCTTC
>TRBD2|TRBJ2-1|TRBV12-3/TRBV12-4|many
CASSPLAGAWNEQFF
TGTGCCAGCAGTCCTCTAGCGGGAGCGTGGAATGAGCAGTTCTTC
>TRBD2|TRBJ2-1|TRBV7-6|many
CASSPSGSIHNEQFF
TGTGCCAGCAGCCCTAGCGGGAGTATTCACAATGAGCAGTTCTTC
>-|TRBJ1-1|TRBV11-3|many
CASSAENTEAFF
TGTGCCAGCAGCGCAGAGAACACTGAAGCTTTCTTT
>TRBD2|TRBJ2-3|TRBV11-2|few
CASSAGTMKTSTDTQYF
TGTGCCAGCAGCGCCGGGACTATGAAAACTAGCACAGATACGCAGTATTTT
>-|TRBJ2-4|TRBV6-2/TRBV6-3|-
CASSYAGTPAKNIQYF
TGTGCCAGCAGTTACGCCGGGACGCCAGCCAAAAACATTCAGTACTTC
>-|TRBJ2-3|TRBV6-1|few
CASTESGPTDTQYF
TGTGCCAGCACCGAATCGGGGCCCACAGATACGCAGTATTTT
>-|TRBJ2-3|TRBV20-1|-
CSASRSSGGFVADTQYF
TGCAGTGCTAGCCGGTCTAGTGGGGGTTTTGTCGCAGATACGCAGTATTTT
>TRBD1|TRBJ2-7|TRBV24-1|many
CATSDSPGQGPYEQYF
TGTGCCACCAGTGATTCTCCGGGACAGGGACCCTACGAGCAGTACTTC
>-|TRBJ1-4|TRBV4-1|-
CASRYRATTNEKLFF
TGCGCCAGCAGATACAGGGCGACAACTAATGAAAAACTGTTTTTT
>-|TRBJ2-2|TRBV12-3/TRBV12-4|many
CASSSGWQGSNTGELFF
TGTGCCAGCAGTTCGGGGTGGCAGGGATCGAACACCGGGGAGCTGTTTTTT
>-|TRBJ2-4|TRBV7-2|many
CASTPGGLRKNIQYF
TGTGCCAGCACCCCCGGCGGGTTGAGGAAAAACATTCAGTACTTC
>-|TRBJ2-7|TRBV20-1|many
CSAQTSRDYAYEQYF
TGCAGTGCTCAAACCTCCCGAGACTACGCCTACGAGCAGTACTTC
>TRBD2|TRBJ2-1|TRBV5-1|-
CASSHGLAGDYNEQFF
TGCGCCAGCAGCCACGGACTAGCGGGAGACTACAATGAGCAGTTCTTC
>TRBD2|TRBJ2-1|TRBV29-1|few
CSVDRVAGNEQFF
TGCAGCGTTGATCGGGTAGCGGGCAATGAGCAGTTCTTC
>-|TRBJ2-1|TRBV12-3/TRBV12-4|-
CASSLEWTVNNEQFF
TGTGCCAGCAGTTTAGAATGGACAGTAAACAATGAGCAGTTCTTC
>TRBD2|TRBJ2-1|TRBV9|-
CASSGSGIAGEQFF
TGTGCCAGCAGCGGTAGCGGGATAGCGGGTGAGCAGTTCTTC
>TRBD1|TRBJ1-2|TRBV12-3/TRBV12-4|many
CASSSDRVPLNYGYTF
TGTGCCAGCAGCAGTGACAGGGTCCCCCTAAACTATGGCTACACCTTC
>-|TRBJ2-3|TRBV5-6|-
CASSFLTSVADTQYF
TGTGCCAGCAGCTTCCTTACTAGTGTGGCTGATACGCAGTATTTT
>TRBD2|TRBJ2-2|TRBV5-1|-
CASSPASGSGTGELFF
TGCGCCAGCAGCCCCGCTAGCGGGAGTGGCACCGGGGAGCTGTTTTTT